A single sample gave rise to the 13 T cell receptor beta chains below, sequenced in a study of identical twins. TCRdb itself ran the 5' RACE reads through MiXCR, one entry per CDR3 protein. Of 350,000 or so distinct CDR3 sequences listed, roughly 9% are singletons. The sequenced material came from naive T cells sorted from blood. These receptors originate from a woman between 45 and 65 years old in good health.

This clonotype was seen at least ten times. The chain is built from TRBV20-1 and TRBJ2-2; possible D gene TRBD1, 6 bases. The CDR3 has 13 residues. Germline CDR1 reads DFQATT; CDR2 reads SNEGSKA (reference sequence). This CDR3 is CSGRGVGTGELFF. In DNA, the CDR3 is TGCAGCGGCAGGGGAGTAGGAACCGGGGAGCTGTTTTTT.

This clonotype was counted ten times or more. CDR3 loop: CASSLSGSGTEAFF. The CDR3 DNA sequence: TGTGCCAGCAGCTTATCTGGGTCTGGCACTGAAGCTTTCTTT. This chain links TRBV7-3 with TRBJ1-1; the D is unclear. V lost 2 bases and J 4 bases, leaving 11 bases between the germline ends. This CDR3 has 14 residues. Germline V gene lookup returns CDR1 SGHTA and CDR2 FQGTGA. Full variable domain (rest looked up from reference TRBV7-3 and TRBJ1-1): GAGVSQTPSNKVTEKGKYVELRCDPISGHTALYWYRQSLGQGPEFLIYFQGTGAADDSGLPNDRFFAVRPEGSVSTLKIQRTERGDSAVYLCASSLSGSGTEAFFGQGTRLTVV.

The chain links TRBV20-1 to TRBJ1-3; possibly TRBD1 for D (5 bases). This CDR3 region has 12 residues. Germline V gene sequence: CDR1 DFQATT, CDR2 SNEGSKA (reference sequence). V was clipped by 6 bases and J by 7 bases, with 13 bases between them. CDR3 residues: CSAGGFMNTIYF. CDR3 in DNA: TGCAGTGCCGGGGGTTTTATGAACACCATATATTTT.

At least ten counts were recorded for this clonotype. The chain carries TRBV20-1 and TRBJ2-7; weak D call: TRBD2 (5 bases). CDR1 and CDR2 from the germline V gene are DFQATT and SNEGSKA (reference sequence). Trimming cost V 0 bases and J 2 bases, with 11 bases left between them. This CDR3 comprises 14 residues. Written as DNA, the CDR3 is TGCAGTGCTAGAGATGCCGGGGTTCCCTACGAGCAGTACTTC. This codes for CSARDAGVPYEQYF.

The table lists this clonotype with a few counts. The chain recombines TRBV12-3 or TRBV12-4 with TRBJ1-4, with 9 bases matching TRBD1. The CDR3 extends over 16 amino acids. Losses at the gene ends were 4 bases for V and 3 bases for J; bases not matched to a gene: 6. The CDR3 here is CASSSRTGVANEKLFF. CDR3 DNA sequence: TGTGCCAGCAGTTCACGGACAGGGGTTGCTAATGAAAAACTGTTTTTT.

The V and J genes are TRBV12-5 and TRBJ1-5; no definite D call. Germline CDR1 LGHNT, CDR2 FRNRAP. The V gene lost 5 bases and the J gene lost 6 bases, with 11 bases spanning the gap. The CDR3 length is 13 residues. The CDR3 bases are TGTGCTAGTGGTCCCGAGTGGCGTCAGCCCCAGCATTTT. This translates into CASGPEWRQPQHF.

In its sample, this clonotype was seen a few times. The chain recombines TRBV4-1 with TRBJ1-3; no firm D call. Germline CDR1 MGHRA, CDR2 YSYEKL. The CDR3 extends over 14 amino acids. Deletions cut 0 bases from V and 4 bases from J, with 7 bases between. CDR3 sequence reads: CASSQEMEGNTIYF. CDR3 nucleotides: TGCGCCAGCAGCCAAGAAATGGAGGGAAACACCATATATTTT.

The J gene is TRBJ2-1, the V gene TRBV24-1; weak D call: TRBD1 (5 bases). This CDR3 comprises 15 residues. Germline V gene sequence: CDR1 KGHDR, CDR2 SFDVKD. The V and J ends lost 1 base and 5 bases respectively, with 11 bases between them. In DNA, the CDR3 is TGTGCCACCAGTGATTTCCAGGGTGTGGACAATGAGCAGTTCTTC. Translation: CATSDFQGVDNEQFF.

The chain has TRBV5-1 and TRBJ1-1; 8 bases are shared with TRBD1. This CDR3 has 15 amino acids. The J segment lost 5 bases and the V segment lost 5 bases, leaving 11 bases of the junction unmatched. The germline gives CDR1 SGHRS, CDR2 YFSETQ. The chain's CDR3 is CASRPGGLASTEAFF. As DNA, the CDR3 is TGCGCCAGCAGACCAGGGGGCTTGGCTTCGACTGAAGCTTTCTTT.

The table lists this clonotype with many counts. The genes are TRBV12-3 or TRBV12-4 and TRBJ1-5; the D is unclear. The CDR3 covers 13 residues. V was clipped by 2 bases and J by 4 bases, with 6 bases between them. The CDR3, as DNA: TGTGCCAGCAGTTTATCCGTGAATCAGCCCCAGCATTTT. Its translation is CASSLSVNQPQHF.

The chain recombines TRBV27 with TRBJ2-7; D uncertain. Germline V gene lookup returns CDR1 MNHEY and CDR2 SMNVEV (reference sequence). This CDR3 is 13 amino acids long. Trimming removed 5 bases at V and 2 bases at J, with 10 bases between. CDR3 sequence reads: CASSLLGTYEQYF. The CDR3 DNA reads TGTGCCAGCAGTCTCCTAGGGACCTACGAGCAGTACTTC.

This rearrangement joins TRBV9 to TRBJ1-2, with 7 bases aligning to TRBD1. CDR1 and CDR2 from the germline V gene are SGDLS and YYNGEE. V gave up 3 bases and J gave up 4 bases; unmatched junction bases: 6. This CDR3 has 14 amino acids. The CDR3 region is CASSEGQLFYGYTF. The CDR3 DNA reads TGTGCCAGCAGCGAGGGACAGCTTTTCTATGGCTACACCTTC. The full variable domain, its missing parts supplied by reference TRBV9 and TRBJ1-2, is DSGVTQTPKHLITATGQRVTLRCSPRSGDLSVYWYQQSLDQGLQFLIQYYNGEERAKGNILERFSAQQFPDLHSELNLSSLELGDSALYFCASSEGQLFYGYTFGSGTRLTVV.

This clonotype was seen a handful of times. This sequence may be a read error, since a much larger clone differs from it by one base. The rearrangement uses TRBV5-1 and TRBJ2-3; D is possibly TRBD2 (6 bases). Germline V gene lookup returns CDR1 SGHRS and CDR2 YFSETQ. This CDR3 is built from 15 residues. Trimming stripped 0 bases from V and 0 bases from J, with 8 bases between. For the CDR3, the DNA is TGCGCCAGCAGCTTGGTAGCGGAGAGCACAGATACGCAGTATTTT. Amino acids: CASSLVAESTDTQYF.